This TCR beta chain was sequenced in a study of graft-versus-host responses after intestinal transplantation listed by TCRdb under 2021. Concerning the study at large: Recipients received multivisceral, liver-intestinal, or isolated intestinal transplants. The cohort enrolled approximately 24 intestinal transplant recipients, one of whom was a retransplant, and a few patients without pretransplant specimens were excluded. Anti-thymocyte globulin induction was given to all recipients, followed by maintenance tacrolimus and steroids for two to four years. Alloreactive clones were identified by sequencing pre-transplant mixed lymphocyte reaction products and comparing them with unstimulated pre-transplant donor and recipient T cells. Instead of going to the commercial service, samples from three later patients were sequenced in-house on an Illumina MiSeq and processed with MiXCR. Bulk TCR-beta CDR3 sequencing was used to track graft-versus-host and host-versus-graft alloreactive T cell clones in the graft, circulation and bone marrow after intestinal transplantation. Donor T cell macrochimerism was defined as a peak of at least 4% donor T cells among recipient peripheral blood mononuclear cells.

A note on this clone: The target of this receptor is not known. No clone much larger than this one lies a single base away; base qualities are absent.

The protocol used for the library was the immunoSEQ multiplex PCR assay. In most patients, genomic DNA was isolated using the Qiagen DNeasy Blood and Tissue Kit and sent frozen to Adaptive Biotechnologies for TCR sequencing. High-throughput TCR-beta CDR3 sequencing of genomic DNA from most patients was performed by Adaptive Biotechnologies. Per the original workflow: TCR sequencing data were retrieved from Adaptive's ImmunoSEQ software for roughly 17 patients, whereas three other patients were processed with MiXCR and VDJtools. CD4 versus CD8 sorting errors were corrected by removing sequences found in both subsets at a frequency ratio below 5:1. Because the origin of CDR3 nucleotide sequences shared between donor and recipient could not be assigned, those sequences were removed. To be classed as alloreactive, a clone needed at least 2-fold expansion over unstimulated cells and a minimum CFSE-low frequency of 0.002% (template counts) or 0.001% (read counts). A clone was considered mappable if detected in the sequenced pre-transplant spleen, lymph node, or MLR CFSE-low populations of the donor or recipient. The cumulative frequency of alloreactive clones was calculated as a percentage of all sequences, weighted by copy number. In TCRdb, the immuneACCESS table is reduced to in-frame sequences with V and J assigned. These tables do not hold every clone; where another copy was compared, an unresolved V gene accounts for under half, and the others remain unexplained. V and J calls and clone size are copied from that table; D and trimming were computed from the DNA. This sample is represented by around 95,000 clones; less than 90% of them were singletons. The top ten clones comprise roughly 1% of the sample.

This specimen's time point label, per the study, means: cells obtained before transplantation from donor or recipient. CD3+CD4+ and CD3+CD8+ populations were FACS-sorted from unstimulated pre-transplant donor and recipient cells taken from spleen or lymph nodes. CDR1 LGHNA and CDR2 YNFKEQ were looked up in the germline V gene. Including the terminal cysteine and phenylalanine, the CDR3 comprises 15 residues. Only CDR3 DNA remains: 45 bases, in frame from the first base. V and J are truncated by 0 bases and 2 bases respectively, leaving an intervening sequence of 11 bases. General conclusions and limits of the study: The relatively low number and heterogeneity of intestinal transplant patients limited the conclusions. GvH clones were found in recipient bone marrow, and some of the GvH clones appeared earlier in ileal mucosa or blood, which is consistent with an intestinal mucosal origin. Patients with donor T cell macrochimerism had high GvH to HvG T cell clonal ratios in their allografts. Early after transplant, peak levels of circulating GvH clones were found to be associated with declines in HvG clones.

The sequenced sample was unstimulated CD4+ T cells sorted from spleen or lymph node cells, obtained before transplant. The sequence links TRBV4-2 to TRBJ2-7; confidence is insufficient to name the D gene. The TCR sequence derives from a human donor who was the organ donor for an intestinal transplant. The CDR3 corresponds to CASSQEPGTPYEQYF. The sequenced DNA: TGTGCCAGCAGCCAAGAACCCGGAACCCCCTACGAGCAGTACTTC.